Below are 2 T cell receptor beta chains sequenced from a single sample in a study of regulatory T cells in long-lasting Graves disease. Described time point: persistent/refractory GD, antithyroid drugs over 5 years with positive TRAb. There was RNA extracted from PBMCs, and the TCR library was made from it. The authors built TCR beta libraries using iRepertoire HTBI primers and Arm-PCR of CDR3 regions. TCRdb reprocessed the multiplex PCR reads via MiXCR and lists one record per CDR3 protein. The sample yields approximately 400,000 distinct CDR3 sequences, about a fifth seen once. The sequences come from peripheral blood mononuclear cells (PBMCs), collected when the disease was refractory, from a patient treated with antithyroid drugs. The receptor source for this set is a female donor with Graves disease.

The J gene is TRBJ2-2, the V gene TRBV20-1; no reliable D call. V lost 5 bases to trimming and J lost 5 bases, with 9 bases between them. Per the germline V gene, CDR1 is DFQATT and CDR2 is SNEGSKA (reference sequence). This CDR3 is 12 amino acids long. CDR3 DNA: TGCAGTGCTGCGTCGATGACCGGGGAGCTGTTTTTT. Its translation: CSAASMTGELFF.

The table lists this clonotype with many counts. The V and J genes are TRBV5-1 and TRBJ1-1, with TRBD1 matching over 9 bases. In germline, CDR1 is SGHRS, CDR2 YFSETQ. The length of the CDR3 is 15 residues. After removal of 0 bases from V and 6 bases from J, the junction contained 6 bases not matched to a gene. For the CDR3, the DNA is TGCGCCAGCAGCTTGGAAGGGAGACAGGGGGCTGAAGCTTTCTTT. As protein: CASSLEGRQGAEAFF.